The T cell receptor (beta chain) described here comes from a study of blood T cell repertoires in COVID-19. Study-level information: From T cells, B-cell-depleted T cells, or PBMCs came the material, which was cDNA or gDNA.

Per the authors' pipeline: How many nucleated cells were present was estimated from reference gene primer amplification. Generated by immunoSEQ multiplex PCR, the TCRdb table keeps only in-frame clones and is missing some. The DNA gave D and trimming, while V, J and clone size come from that table. The table lists 130,000 or so clones, around 89% of them singletons. V shed 2 bases, J shed 4 bases, and the junction held 5 bases outside the gene matches. Per the germline V gene, CDR1 is SGHVS and CDR2 is FQNEAQ. The CDR3 covers 15 residues. The sequence was obtained from a man aged 70 or older with active or convalescent COVID-19. The chain uses TRBV7-8 and TRBJ2-7; 10 nucleotides line up with TRBD1. Sequencing input: peripheral blood. The CDR3 nucleotides are TGTGCCAGCAGCTTATTCGAGGGACAGGGGTACGAGCAGTACTTC. This gives the protein CASSLFEGQGYEQYF. The whole variable domain, filled in from reference TRBV7-8 and TRBJ2-7, reads GAGVSQSPRYKVAKRGQDVALRCDPISGHVSLFWYQQALGQGPEFLTYFQNEAQLDKSGLPSDRFFAERPEGSVSTLKIQRTQQEDSAVYLCASSLFEGQGYEQYFGPGTRLTVT.